This T cell receptor (beta chain) was obtained from a study of CD8+CD57+ T cells in acquired aplastic anemia (dated by TCRdb to 2017 to 2018). As for the study more broadly: A mean of around 3.3 ug of DNA, ranging from about 0.19 to 30 ug, was extracted from sorted CD4+ and CD8+ cells. Mean read counts for healthy donor samples were roughly 10 million for CD4+ cells and 11.0 million for CD8+ cells. The paper's findings and limits, for the study overall: Between patients and healthy controls, no significant difference in CD8+ Simpson's diversity was found (P=0.060). Although roughly 29 CD8+ CDR3 sequences were shared by patients and controls, these sequences appeared highly expressed in patients and within the immunodominant clones of patients.

Genomic DNA was used as template for profiling of TCR beta VDJ combinations and CDR3 sequences. An Illumina HiSeq 2000 was used for TCR repertoire sequencing. In the authors' own workflow: Repertoire assessment relied on Simpson's diversity index, CDR3 size and DJ length profiles, and TRBV/TRBJ rearrangement plots. The most abundant DNA sequence in the deep sequencing data was defined as the immunodominant clone. CDR3 amino acid sequences were screened for sharing across subjects and were compared with published repertoires and the VDJdb database. The public reads were reanalyzed by TCRdb: fastp trimming at Q25, MiXCR alignment, in-frame beta chains only. A single entry per CDR3 protein holds the most common genes and DNA from its merged rows. TCRdb's processing, not the authors', yielded these V and J calls. The sample profile shows under 250,000 distinct CDR3 sequences; 34% of them were found once. More than 0.95% of the sample is held by the ten biggest clonotypes.

TCR repertoires of sorted CD4+ and CD8+ blood T cells from severe aplastic anemia patients and healthy subjects were deep-sequenced in the study. Ficoll-Paque density gradient centrifugation was used to isolate peripheral blood mononuclear cells. Before DNA extraction, CD4+ and CD8+ T cells were sorted by FACS or by magnetic beads. Comment on this clonotype: Its antigen has not been determined. No base quality values were provided; no much bigger clone lies one nucleotide off.

Deletion took 7 bases off V and 0 bases off J, with a span of 11 bases between the germline ends. The CDR3 contains 15 residues, cysteine and phenylalanine counted. The read is trimmed to its CDR3 DNA, 45 bases read in frame from base 1. CDR1 is given as SGHRS and CDR2 as YFSETQ, both from the germline V gene. This chain joins TRBV5-1 to TRBJ2-6; the D gene is perhaps TRBD1 or TRBD2, as each covers 5 bases. Material for sequencing was sorted CD4+, CD8+, or CD8+CD57+ T cells (not recorded which) from PBMCs. This TCR derives from a human donor in good health, serving as a control. The CDR3 region: CASGPGSSGANVLTF. In nucleotide form, the sequence is TGCGCCAGCGGCCCAGGGAGCTCTGGGGCCAACGTCCTGACTTTC.